This TCR beta chain originates from a study of T cell repertoires in cytomegalovirus infection. Study-wide context: Epitope selection comprised recently identified HLA-C-restricted CMV epitopes and well-studied HLA-B-restricted CMV epitopes. The public TCR beta signatures pointed to both CMV infection and matching HLA type.

Using its own MiXCR run on the reads, TCRdb lists one record per CDR3 protein. The sample shows tens of thousands of distinct CDR3 sequences, around 43% of them seen only once. The germline V gene has CDR1 MNHEY and CDR2 SMNVEV (reference sequence). V lost 5 bases and J 2 bases, leaving 9 bases between the germline ends. The CDR3 sequence is 13 residues long. Broader study findings: Of the TCR beta families, the public ones yielded a cumulative frequency that identified carriers of CMV plus the relevant HLA.

On this clonotype: No antigen is known for it.

The chain has TRBV27 and TRBJ2-5, with a tentative D call TRBD1 (6 bases). Sequenced here: CD8+ T cells from cultured PBMCs, sampled from culture after CMV antigen stimulation. The origin of this receptor is a human donor in good health (CMV status not recorded). Some clones in this sample may be carry-over from other donors' samples. The CDR3 nucleotides read TGTGCCAGCAGTAGGGGGTTACAAGAGACCCAGTACTTC. This gives the protein CASSRGLQETQYF.